This TCR beta chain appears in the sequencing data of a study of siplizumab effects on memory and regulatory T cells. Study observations and caveats: Greater diversity than memory cells seemed evident in naive T cells, which also appeared to be major alloresponse contributors. Suppressive capability of dividing Tregs from siplizumab cultures went unverified. Sequences below about 10^-5 frequency were poorly captured, limiting mapping of alloreactive clones.

CDR1 is MNHEY and CDR2 is SMNVEV in the germline V gene (reference sequence). V lost 2 bases and J lost 2, with 16 bases in between. The CDR3 spans 18 residues. Sequencing used immunoSEQ multiplex PCR; TCRdb keeps in-frame clones, though not all of them. The repertoire holds roughly 100,000 clones, with about 93% as singletons. Concerning this clone: Its target is not known.

The material sequenced was Tregs sorted from blood. The chain carries TRBV27 and TRBJ2-6; D tentatively reads TRBD1 or TRBD2 (7 bases each). The sequence was obtained from a human donor in good health. The CDR3 reads CASSLKGRGLTGANVLTF. The CDR3 nucleotides read TGTGCCAGCAGTTTAAAAGGGAGGGGGCTAACTGGGGCCAACGTCCTGACTTTC.